These 5 T cell receptor beta chains originate from one sample sequenced in a study of PD-1 blockade in mismatch repair-deficient tumors. This table comes from immunoSEQ multiplex PCR, and its TCRdb copy is limited to in-frame clones, with some not included. The sample records approximately 60,000 clones, approximately 88% being singletons. The sample was peripheral blood, taken 52 weeks after starting pembrolizumab. These receptors all come from an adult with mismatch repair-deficient cancer.

The V call is TRBV15, the J call TRBJ2-7; D is possibly TRBD1 or TRBD2 (6 bases each). V lost 1 base and J lost 6, with 10 bases in between. This CDR3 has 13 residues. Germline values: CDR1 LNHNV, CDR2 YYDKDF (reference sequence). The CDR3 loop reads CATSRVGGCEQYF. The DNA of the CDR3 is TGTGCCACCAGCAGAGTAGGGGGGTGCGAGCAGTACTTC.

The chain carries TRBV7-9 and TRBJ1-2; D gene uncertain. Germline V gene lookup returns CDR1 SEHNR and CDR2 FQNEAQ (reference sequence). Trimming stripped 5 bases from V and 3 bases from J, with 10 bases between. The CDR3 extends over 13 amino acids. The CDR3 DNA follows: TGTGCCAGCAGCCCGGCGGGGTACTATGGCTACACCTTC. It encodes CASSPAGYYGYTF.

The chain is built from TRBV2 and TRBJ2-1; D may be TRBD2 (6 bases). Trimming took 0 bases from V and 0 from J, leaving 12 bases between them. CDR3 length: 17 residues. Germline V gives CDR1 SNHLY, CDR2 FYNNEI. The CDR3 DNA is TGTGCCAGCAGTGAAGCACTAGCCGGGCTCTCCTACAATGAGCAGTTCTTC. It encodes CASSEALAGLSYNEQFF.

The DNA of the CDR3 is TGTGCGATTCGGGACAGGAGCTCTGGGGCCAACGTCCTGACTTTC. Translating it yields CAIRDRSSGANVLTF. The chain joins TRBV28 to TRBJ2-6; 8 bases align to TRBD1. The germline V gene encodes CDR1 MDHEN and CDR2 SYDVKM. This CDR3 is built from 15 residues.

The chain is built from TRBV7-9 and TRBJ2-7; 8 bases fit TRBD1. CDR3 length: 13 residues. The trim removed 4 bases at V and 2 bases at J, leaving 1 base unmatched. CDR1 is SEHNR and CDR2 is FQNEAQ in the germline V gene (reference sequence). The CDR3, as DNA: TGTGCCAGCAGCTCACAGGGGGCCTACGAGCAGTACTTC. Amino acid sequence: CASSSQGAYEQYF.